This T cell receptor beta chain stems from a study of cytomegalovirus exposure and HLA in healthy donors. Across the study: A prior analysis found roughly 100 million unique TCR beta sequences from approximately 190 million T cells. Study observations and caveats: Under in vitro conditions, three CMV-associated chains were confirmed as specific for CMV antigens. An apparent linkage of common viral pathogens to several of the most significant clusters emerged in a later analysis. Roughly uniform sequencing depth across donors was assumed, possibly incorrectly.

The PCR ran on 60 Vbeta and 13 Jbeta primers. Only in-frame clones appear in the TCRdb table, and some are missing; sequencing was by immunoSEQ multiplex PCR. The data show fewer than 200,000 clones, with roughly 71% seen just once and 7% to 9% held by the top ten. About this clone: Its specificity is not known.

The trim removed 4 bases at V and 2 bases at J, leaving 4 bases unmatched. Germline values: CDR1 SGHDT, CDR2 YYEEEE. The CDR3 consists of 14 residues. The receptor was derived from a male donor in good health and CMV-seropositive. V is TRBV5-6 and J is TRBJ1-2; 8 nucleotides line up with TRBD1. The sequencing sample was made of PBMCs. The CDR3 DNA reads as TGTGCCAGCAGCCCGGACAGGGCCAACTATGGCTACACCTTC. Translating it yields CASSPDRANYGYTF.